Shown below are 23 T cell receptor beta chains from a single sample sequenced in a study of OX40 agonist ivuxolimab in advanced cancers. Sequencing used immunoSEQ multiplex PCR; TCRdb keeps in-frame clones, though not all of them. The data hold approximately 40,000 clones, with 75% to 85% observed a single time. The sample was CD4+ or CD8+ T cells sorted from blood, taken in a trial of the OX40 agonist ivuxolimab. These receptors all stem from an adult with an advanced solid tumor such as melanoma, head and neck, liver or kidney cancer.

The genes are TRBV27 and TRBJ2-3, with a tentative D call TRBD1 (5 bases). Germline V gene sequence: CDR1 MNHEY, CDR2 SMNVEV (reference sequence). V lost 5 bases, J lost 7 bases, and 7 bases lay in between. The CDR3 runs 11 residues. Here the CDR3 DNA reads TGTGCCAGCAGTAGGGGTAATACGCAGTATTTT. Translated: CASSRGNTQYF.

The chain uses TRBV11-3 and TRBJ1-1, with 8 bases matching TRBD1. V was pared by 9 bases and J by 0 bases, with 3 bases of the junction left unmatched. CDR1 is SGHNT, CDR2 YENEEA, per germline. The CDR3 totals 13 residues. The CDR3 nucleotides read TGTGCCAGTCGACAGGGGATGAACACTGAAGCTTTCTTT. Translating it yields CASRQGMNTEAFF.

The V call is TRBV9, the J call TRBJ2-1; D call uncertain. CDR3 length: 13 amino acids. From germline, CDR1 is SGDLS and CDR2 YYNGEE. V was pared by 3 bases and J by 8 bases, with 12 bases between. CDR3 DNA sequence: TGTGCCAGCAGCGGCTCAGAGGTAGATGAGCAGTTCTTC. Residues: CASSGSEVDEQFF.

CDR3 sequence (DNA): TGTGCCAGCAGCCCAAAGTTAGACTACAATGAGCAGTTCTTC. As protein: CASSPKLDYNEQFF. V is TRBV28 and J is TRBJ2-1; D call uncertain. CDR3 length equals 14 residues. The germline gives CDR1 MDHEN, CDR2 SYDVKM. The ends were cut back, 6 bases at V and 3 bases at J, with 12 bases in the middle.

This sequence joins TRBV6-4 and TRBJ1-2; 10 bases align to TRBD1. With V trimmed by 0 bases and J by 6 bases, 4 bases remained unmatched. Germline V gene lookup returns CDR1 MRHNA and CDR2 SNTAGT. The CDR3 covers 15 residues. CDR3 sequence reads: CASSDSGTGAHGYTF. CDR3 nucleotide sequence: TGTGCCAGCAGTGACTCCGGGACAGGGGCGCATGGCTACACCTTC.

CDR3 DNA sequence: TGTGCCACTAACCCAACGGAGACTTCGGGCTACGAGCAGTACTTC. Its translation is CATNPTETSGYEQYF. V usage is TRBV28 and J usage is TRBJ2-7; unclear D gene. Trimming stripped 10 bases from V and 3 bases from J, with 22 bases between. This CDR3 has 15 residues. CDR1 is MDHEN and CDR2 is SYDVKM in the germline V gene.

The chain joins TRBV19 to TRBJ2-1; maybe TRBD2 (7 bases). Germline V gene lookup returns CDR1 LNHDA and CDR2 SQIVND (reference sequence). The CDR3 length is 17 residues. V was clipped by 2 bases and J by 4 bases, with 18 bases between them. As DNA, the CDR3 is TGTGCCAGTAGTATAACGAGCGGGGACAACGTATACAATGAGCAGTTCTTC. Protein product: CASSITSGDNVYNEQFF.

This rearrangement joins TRBV6-1 to TRBJ2-5, with TRBD2 matching 8 bases. The CDR3 has 17 residues. V shed 0 bases, J shed 3 bases, and the junction held 9 bases outside the gene matches. CDR1 and CDR2 from the germline V gene are MNHNS and SASEGT. This CDR3 reads CASSEAPPGGGEETQYF. In DNA form, the CDR3 reads TGTGCCAGCAGTGAAGCGCCCCCGGGAGGGGGGGAAGAGACCCAGTACTTC.

The rearrangement links TRBV15 to TRBJ2-7; D might be TRBD1 or TRBD2, each matching 6 bases. Trimming stripped 6 bases from V and 3 bases from J, with 12 bases between. The CDR3 loop spans 13 amino acids. CDR1 and CDR2 from the germline V gene are LNHNV and YYDKDF (reference sequence). The chain's CDR3 is CATRDGGVYEQYF. In DNA form, the CDR3 reads TGTGCCACCAGAGACGGGGGCGTCTACGAGCAGTACTTC.

This rearrangement joins TRBV7-6 to TRBJ1-1; the D is unclear. The length of the CDR3 is 17 residues. CDR1 and CDR2 from the germline V gene are SGHVS and FNYEAQ. V lost 6 bases to trimming and J lost 4 bases, with 24 bases between them. CDR3 amino acids: CASSPSLLLNRGTEAFF. As DNA, the CDR3 is TGTGCCAGCAGTCCAAGCTTGTTGTTGAATCGAGGCACTGAAGCTTTCTTT.

This chain connects TRBV30 to TRBJ2-1; 7 nucleotides align to TRBD1. Germline V gives CDR1 GTSNPN, CDR2 SVGIG (reference sequence). Trimming took 3 bases from V and 6 from J; bases not matched to a gene: 11. The CDR3 runs to 15 residues. For the CDR3, the DNA is TGTGCCTGGAGGCTCCGAGGGGGCGACCTCAATGAGCAGTTCTTC. Its translation is CAWRLRGGDLNEQFF.

This clone has a single count. The CDR3 spells CASGQIRETQYF. CDR3 bases: TGTGCCAGCGGCCAGATAAGAGAGACCCAGTACTTC. The gene calls are TRBV5-4 and TRBJ2-5; D is undetermined. The length of the CDR3 is 12 residues. The germline CDR1 and CDR2 sequences are SGHNT and YYREEE (reference sequence). Trimming pared 7 bases from V and 4 bases from J, leaving 11 bases between. Supplemented by reference TRBV5-4 and TRBJ2-5, the full variable domain reads ETGVTQSPTHLIKTRGQQVTLRCSSQSGHNTVSWYQQALGQGPQFIFQYYREEENGRGNFPPRFSGLQFPNYSSELNVNALELDDSALYLCASGQIRETQYFGPGTRLLVL.

J is TRBJ2-3 and V is TRBV5-8; D remains ambiguous. There are 14 residues in the CDR3. Germline V gives CDR1 SGHTS, CDR2 YDEGEE. Trimming stripped 4 bases from V and 2 bases from J, with 11 bases between. In DNA, the CDR3 is TGTGCCAGCAGCCTCCGGGTCTTCACAGATACGCAGTATTTT. Protein: CASSLRVFTDTQYF.

The chain uses TRBV28 and TRBJ1-2; TRBD1 is a possible D gene (6 bases). Germline V CDR1 and CDR2: MDHEN, SYDVKM. The CDR3 sequence is 14 residues long. V was pared by 3 bases and J by 10 bases, with 18 bases between. The CDR3 sequence is CASSFRGQGSPYTF. The CDR3 DNA reads TGTGCCAGCAGTTTCAGGGGTCAGGGGAGTCCCTACACCTTC.

V gene TRBV7-8 combines with J gene TRBJ2-5, with 10 bases aligning to TRBD2. The CDR3 totals 16 residues. V was pared by 5 bases and J by 5 bases, with 11 bases of the junction left unmatched. Germline V CDR1 and CDR2: SGHVS, FQNEAQ. The CDR3 DNA reads TGTGCCAGCAGCGGACACCTAGCGGGGGAGGGGGAGACCCAGTACTTC. Amino acid sequence: CASSGHLAGEGETQYF.

The rearrangement links TRBV27 to TRBJ2-5, with D hard to call. Matching the DNA end better, TRBJ2-7 makes the J call doubtful. This CDR3 spans 14 amino acids. Germline V gene lookup returns CDR1 MNHEY and CDR2 SMNVEV (reference sequence). CDR3 in amino acids: CASSLSGGTYEQYF. CDR3 in DNA: TGTGCCAGCAGTTTATCGGGCGGAACCTACGAGCAGTACTTC.

J is TRBJ1-3 and V is TRBV28; no reliable D call. The length of the CDR3 is 14 residues. Germline lookup yields CDR1 MDHEN and CDR2 SYDVKM. Trimming removed 5 bases from V and 2 bases from J, with 10 bases in between. Here the CDR3 DNA reads TGTGCCAGCAGTACCCAGGATGCTGGAAACACCATATATTTT. It yields the protein CASSTQDAGNTIYF. Full variable domain (rest looked up from reference TRBV28 and TRBJ1-3): DVKVTQSSRYLVKRTGEKVFLECVQDMDHENMFWYRQDPGLGLRLIYFSYDVKMKEKGDIPEGYSVSREKKERFSLILESASTNQTSMYLCASSTQDAGNTIYFGEGSWLTVV.

In DNA, the CDR3 is TGTGCCAGCAGCTTAGGTTGGGGACAGGGCGGCAATGAGCAGTTCTTC. Translation gives CASSLGWGQGGNEQFF. The chain joins TRBV7-6 to TRBJ2-1; 9 bases fit TRBD1. Germline V lookup: CDR1 SGHVS, CDR2 FNYEAQ. The CDR3 sequence is 16 residues long. V shed 1 base, J shed 6 bases, and the junction held 7 bases outside the gene matches.

The chain employs TRBV28 and TRBJ2-7; the D call may be TRBD1 or TRBD2 (6 bases each). The germline V gene has CDR1 MDHEN and CDR2 SYDVKM. This CDR3 has 15 amino acids. Deletions cut 3 bases from V and 4 bases from J, with 16 bases between. CDR3 in DNA: TGTGCCAGCAGTTTGGCAGGGGCAGGGAGGTACGAGCAGTACTTC. It encodes CASSLAGAGRYEQYF. The full variable domain, rest sourced from reference TRBV28 and TRBJ2-7, is DVKVTQSSRYLVKRTGEKVFLECVQDMDHENMFWYRQDPGLGLRLIYFSYDVKMKEKGDIPEGYSVSREKKERFSLILESASTNQTSMYLCASSLAGAGRYEQYFGPGTRLTVT.

In this sample, this clone turned up once. V is TRBV4-2 and J is TRBJ2-1; TRBD2 matches at 11 bases. Germline V lookup: CDR1 LGHNA, CDR2 YNFKEQ. The CDR3 is 15 residues long. V shed 3 bases, J shed 5 bases, and the junction held 3 bases outside the gene matches. Written as DNA, the CDR3 is TGTGCCAGCAGCCACCTAGCGGGAGGCAACAATGAGCAGTTCTTC. This sequence encodes CASSHLAGGNNEQFF.

This chain links TRBV5-1 with TRBJ2-3; D might be TRBD1 (6 bases). V shed 4 bases and J shed 2 bases, with 14 bases lying between them. CDR1 and CDR2 from the germline V gene are SGHRS and YFSETQ. The CDR3 is 15 amino acids. CDR3 DNA sequence: TGCGCCAGCAGCGAGGGGGATTGGCCCACAGATACGCAGTATTTT. It is translated as CASSEGDWPTDTQYF.

This clone was recorded a few times. Other DNA sequences of this sample code for an identical CDR3. V and J are TRBV7-9 and TRBJ2-7; 7 nucleotides line up with TRBD1. The V gene end was trimmed by 5 bases and the J gene end by 3 bases; junction bases not matched to a gene: 1. The CDR3 sequence is 12 residues long. Germline-derived CDR1 and CDR2 are SEHNR and FQNEAQ (reference sequence). The CDR3 reads CASSPGGYEQYF. DNA of the CDR3: TGTGCCAGCAGCCCAGGGGGCTACGAGCAGTACTTC.

V gene TRBV11-2 combines with J gene TRBJ2-3; TRBD2 agrees at 8 bases. The CDR3 spans 18 residues. V lost 1 base and J lost 0; bases outside the gene matches: 9. Germline CDR1 SGHAT, CDR2 FQNNGV. The CDR3 bases are TGTGCCAGCAGCTTAGCCCGGGGGGGCGGGAAAAGCACAGATACGCAGTATTTT. Translating it yields CASSLARGGGKSTDTQYF.